In this sample, the clone carrying this T cell receptor beta chain turned up a few times. Its antigen is undetermined. This sample also contains other DNA sequences that code for the same CDR3. The entry originates in a study of shared clonotypes between healthy human individuals. Germline trimming cut 3 bases from V and 4 bases from J; bases unmatched to any gene: 4. Germline V gene sequence: CDR1 KGHSH, CDR2 LQKENI. The CDR3 length is 15 residues. Measured with immunoSEQ multiplex PCR; TCRdb has only the in-frame clones, and not every one. The data hold about 2.5 million clones, with 92% observed a single time. Findings of the study overall: A handful of donors shared 4.5% to 6.5% of their naive CD4 clonotypes.

Sequencing input: naive CD4+ T cells from PBMCs. Regarding subset: CD45RA+ positively selected. This chain links TRBV18 with TRBJ2-1, with 9 bases that match TRBD1. The receptor was isolated from a man aged 18 to 30 in good health. Some clones in this sample may be carry-over from other donors' samples. CDR3 nucleotides: TGTGCCAGCTCACCGGGACAGGGTGGGTACAATGAGCAGTTCTTC. Translating it yields CASSPGQGGYNEQFF.